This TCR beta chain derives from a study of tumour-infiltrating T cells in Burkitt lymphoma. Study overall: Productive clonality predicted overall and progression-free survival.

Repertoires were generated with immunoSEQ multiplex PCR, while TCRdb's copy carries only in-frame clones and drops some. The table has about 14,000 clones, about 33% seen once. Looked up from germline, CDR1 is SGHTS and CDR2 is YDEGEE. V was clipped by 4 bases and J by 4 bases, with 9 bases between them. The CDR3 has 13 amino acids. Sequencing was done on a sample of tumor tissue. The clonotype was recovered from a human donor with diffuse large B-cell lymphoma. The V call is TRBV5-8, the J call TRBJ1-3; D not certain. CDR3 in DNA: TGTGCCAGCAGCAACTTCCAGGGAAACACCATATATTTT. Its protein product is CASSNFQGNTIYF.